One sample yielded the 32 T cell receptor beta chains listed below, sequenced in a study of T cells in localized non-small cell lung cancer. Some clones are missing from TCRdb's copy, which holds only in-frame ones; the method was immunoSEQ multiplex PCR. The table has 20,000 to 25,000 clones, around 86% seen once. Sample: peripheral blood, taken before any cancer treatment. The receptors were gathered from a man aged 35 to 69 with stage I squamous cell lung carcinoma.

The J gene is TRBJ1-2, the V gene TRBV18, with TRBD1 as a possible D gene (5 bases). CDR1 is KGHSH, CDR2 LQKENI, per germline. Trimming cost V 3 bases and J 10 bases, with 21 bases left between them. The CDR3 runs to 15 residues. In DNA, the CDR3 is TGTGCCAGCTCACCTAGGGACCGCGCCTCCTCGGACTACACCTTC. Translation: CASSPRDRASSDYTF.

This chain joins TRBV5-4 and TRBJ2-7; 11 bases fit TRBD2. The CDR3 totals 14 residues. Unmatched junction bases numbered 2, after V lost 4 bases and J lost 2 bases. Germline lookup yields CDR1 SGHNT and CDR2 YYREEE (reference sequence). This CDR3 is CASSRSGGAYEQYF. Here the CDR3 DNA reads TGTGCCAGCAGCCGTAGCGGGGGGGCCTACGAGCAGTACTTC.

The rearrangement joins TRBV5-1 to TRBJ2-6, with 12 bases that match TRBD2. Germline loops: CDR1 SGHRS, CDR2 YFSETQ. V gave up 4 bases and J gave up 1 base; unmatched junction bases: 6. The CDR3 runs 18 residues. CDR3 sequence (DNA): TGCGCCAGCAGCCCGTTGACTAGCGGGGGTTCTGGGGCCAACGTCCTGACTTTC. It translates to CASSPLTSGGSGANVLTF.

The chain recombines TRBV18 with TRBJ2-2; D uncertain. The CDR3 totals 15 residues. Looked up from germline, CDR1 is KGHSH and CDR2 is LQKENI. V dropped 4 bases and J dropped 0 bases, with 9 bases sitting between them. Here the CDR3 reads CASSRNTPNTGELFF. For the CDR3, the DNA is TGTGCCAGCTCACGAAACACCCCGAACACCGGGGAGCTGTTTTTT.

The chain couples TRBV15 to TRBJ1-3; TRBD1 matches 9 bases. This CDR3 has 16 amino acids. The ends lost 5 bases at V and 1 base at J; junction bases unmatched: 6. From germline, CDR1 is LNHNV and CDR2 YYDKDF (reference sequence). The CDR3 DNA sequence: TGTGCCACCAGCCCGACAGGGGGTGGTTCTGGAAACACCATATATTTT. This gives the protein CATSPTGGGSGNTIYF.

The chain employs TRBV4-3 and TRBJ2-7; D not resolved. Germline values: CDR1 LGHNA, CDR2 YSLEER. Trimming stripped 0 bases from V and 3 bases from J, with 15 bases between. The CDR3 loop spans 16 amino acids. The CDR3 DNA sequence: TGCGCCAGCAGCCAAGATAATACAGCCAACCACTACGAGCAGTACTTC. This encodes CASSQDNTANHYEQYF.

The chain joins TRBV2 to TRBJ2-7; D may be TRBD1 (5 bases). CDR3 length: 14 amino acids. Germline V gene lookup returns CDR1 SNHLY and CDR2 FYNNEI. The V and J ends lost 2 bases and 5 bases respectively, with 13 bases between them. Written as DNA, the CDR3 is TGTGCCAGCAGTGAAATTTTTCAGGGCAACGAGCAGTACTTC. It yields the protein CASSEIFQGNEQYF.

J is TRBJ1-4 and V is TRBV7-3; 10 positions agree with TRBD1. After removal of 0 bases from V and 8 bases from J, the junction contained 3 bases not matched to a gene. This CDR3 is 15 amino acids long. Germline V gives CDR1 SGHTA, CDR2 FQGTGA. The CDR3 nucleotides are TGTGCCAGCAGCTTAACTGGGACAGGGGTCGAAAAACTGTTTTTT. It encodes CASSLTGTGVEKLFF.

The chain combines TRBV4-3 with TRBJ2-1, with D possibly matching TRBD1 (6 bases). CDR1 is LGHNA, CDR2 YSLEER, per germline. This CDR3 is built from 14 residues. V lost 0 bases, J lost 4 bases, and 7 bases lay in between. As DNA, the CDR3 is TGCGCCAGCAGCCAAGACGGACAGTACAATGAGCAGTTCTTC. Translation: CASSQDGQYNEQFF.

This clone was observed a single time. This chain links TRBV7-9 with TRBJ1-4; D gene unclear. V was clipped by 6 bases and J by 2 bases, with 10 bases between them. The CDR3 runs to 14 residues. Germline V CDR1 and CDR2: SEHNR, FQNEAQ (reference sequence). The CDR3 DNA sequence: TGTGCCAGCAGTACGACGGACACTAATGAAAAACTGTTTTTT. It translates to CASSTTDTNEKLFF. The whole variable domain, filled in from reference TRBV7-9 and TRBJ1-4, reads DTGVSQNPRHKITKRGQNVTFRCDPISEHNRLYWYRQTLGQGPEFLTYFQNEAQLEKSRLLSDRFSAERPKGSFSTLEIQRTEQGDSAMYLCASSTTDTNEKLFFGSGTQLSVL.

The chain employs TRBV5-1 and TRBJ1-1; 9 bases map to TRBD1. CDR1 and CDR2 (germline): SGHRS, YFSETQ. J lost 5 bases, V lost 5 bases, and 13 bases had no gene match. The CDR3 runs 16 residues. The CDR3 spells CASRRPYRGRGTEAFF. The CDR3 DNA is TGCGCCAGCAGGCGGCCTTACAGGGGGCGAGGGACTGAAGCTTTCTTT. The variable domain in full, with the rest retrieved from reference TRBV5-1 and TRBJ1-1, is KAGVTQTPRYLIKTRGQQVTLSCSPISGHRSVSWYQQTPGQGLQFLFEYFSETQRNKGNFPGRFSGRQFSNSRSEMNVSTLELGDSALYLCASRRPYRGRGTEAFFGQGTRLTVV.

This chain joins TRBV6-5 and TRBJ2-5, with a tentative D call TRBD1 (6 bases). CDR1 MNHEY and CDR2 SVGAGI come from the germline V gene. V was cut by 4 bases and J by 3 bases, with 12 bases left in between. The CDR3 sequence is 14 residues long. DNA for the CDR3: TGTGCCAGCAGTTGGGCAGGGGAGAAAGAGACCCAGTACTTC. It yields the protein CASSWAGEKETQYF.

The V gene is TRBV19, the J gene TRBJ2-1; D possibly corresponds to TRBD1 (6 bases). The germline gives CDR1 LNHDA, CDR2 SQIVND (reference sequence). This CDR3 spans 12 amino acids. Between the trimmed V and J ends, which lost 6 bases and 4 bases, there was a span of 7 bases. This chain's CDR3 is CASRQGYNEQFF. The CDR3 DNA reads TGTGCCAGTAGACAGGGTTACAATGAGCAGTTCTTC.

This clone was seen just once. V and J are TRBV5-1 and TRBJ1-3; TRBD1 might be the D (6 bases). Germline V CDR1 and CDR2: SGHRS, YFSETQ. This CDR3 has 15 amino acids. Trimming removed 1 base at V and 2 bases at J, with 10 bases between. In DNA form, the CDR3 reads TGCGCCAGCAGCTTGTTCTCAGGGGCTGGAAACACCATATATTTT. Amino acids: CASSLFSGAGNTIYF.

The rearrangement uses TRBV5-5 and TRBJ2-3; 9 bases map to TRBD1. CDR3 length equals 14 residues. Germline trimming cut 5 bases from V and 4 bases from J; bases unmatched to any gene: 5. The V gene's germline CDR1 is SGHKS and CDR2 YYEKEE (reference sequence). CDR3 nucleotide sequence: TGTGCCAGCAGGACGGGACAGGGCGCAGATACGCAGTATTTT. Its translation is CASRTGQGADTQYF.

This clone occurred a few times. The CDR3 coding sequence is TGTGCCAGCAGTTTATTGGTAGCGGCAGCCACTGAAGCTTTCTTT. Its protein product is CASSLLVAAATEAFF. The chain carries TRBV28 and TRBJ1-1; unclear D gene. V shed 1 base and J shed 4 bases, with 13 bases lying between them. Looked up from germline, CDR1 is MDHEN and CDR2 is SYDVKM. This CDR3 contains 15 residues.

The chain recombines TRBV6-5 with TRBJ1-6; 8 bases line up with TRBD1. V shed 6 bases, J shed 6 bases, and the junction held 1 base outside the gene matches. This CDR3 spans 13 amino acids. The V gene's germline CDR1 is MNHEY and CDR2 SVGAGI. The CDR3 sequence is CASRTGVNSPLHF. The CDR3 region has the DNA TGTGCCAGCAGGACAGGGGTTAATTCACCCCTCCACTTT.

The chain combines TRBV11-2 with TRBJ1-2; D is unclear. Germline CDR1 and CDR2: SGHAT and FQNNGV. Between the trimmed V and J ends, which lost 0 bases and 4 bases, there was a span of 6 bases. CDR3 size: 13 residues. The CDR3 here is CASSLDPGYGYTF. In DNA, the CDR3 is TGTGCCAGCAGCTTAGACCCGGGCTATGGCTACACCTTC.

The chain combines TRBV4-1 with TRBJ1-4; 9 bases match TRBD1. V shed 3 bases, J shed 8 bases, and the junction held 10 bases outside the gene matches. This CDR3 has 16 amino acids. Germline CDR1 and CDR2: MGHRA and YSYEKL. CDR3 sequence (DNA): TGCGCCAGCAGCCAGATTGGAGGGACAGGGAACGAAAAACTGTTTTTT. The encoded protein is CASSQIGGTGNEKLFF.

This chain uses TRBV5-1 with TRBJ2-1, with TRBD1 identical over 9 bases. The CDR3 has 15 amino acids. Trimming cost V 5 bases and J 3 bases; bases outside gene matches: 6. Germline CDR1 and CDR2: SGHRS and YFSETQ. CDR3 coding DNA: TGCGCCAGCAGTCAGACAGGGGGAGTCTACAATGAGCAGTTCTTC. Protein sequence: CASSQTGGVYNEQFF. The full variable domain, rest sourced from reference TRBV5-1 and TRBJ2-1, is KAGVTQTPRYLIKTRGQQVTLSCSPISGHRSVSWYQQTPGQGLQFLFEYFSETQRNKGNFPGRFSGRQFSNSRSEMNVSTLELGDSALYLCASSQTGGVYNEQFFGPGTRLTVL.

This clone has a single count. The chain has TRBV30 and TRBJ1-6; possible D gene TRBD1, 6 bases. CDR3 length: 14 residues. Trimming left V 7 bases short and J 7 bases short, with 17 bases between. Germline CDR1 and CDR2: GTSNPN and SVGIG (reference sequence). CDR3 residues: CASSWDTLNSPLHF. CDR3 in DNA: TGTGCCTCCTCCTGGGACACCTTAAATTCACCCCTCCACTTT.

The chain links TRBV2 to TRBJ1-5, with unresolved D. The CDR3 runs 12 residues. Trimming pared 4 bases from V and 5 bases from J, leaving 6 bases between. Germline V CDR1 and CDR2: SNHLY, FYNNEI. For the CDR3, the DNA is TGTGCCAGCAGTGGGGCGTATCAGCCCCAGCATTTT. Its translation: CASSGAYQPQHF.

CDR3 DNA: TGCAGTGCGACTAGGGCGGAGACCCAGTACTTC. Translated: CSATRAETQYF. The V call is TRBV20-1, the J call TRBJ2-5; tentatively, D is TRBD2 (6 bases). Germline CDR1 reads DFQATT; CDR2 reads SNEGSKA (reference sequence). The V and J ends lost 6 bases and 5 bases respectively, with 10 bases between them. The CDR3 totals 11 residues.

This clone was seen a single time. The CDR3 sequence is CASRVTSGMVGEQFF. CDR3 coding DNA: TGTGCCAGCAGAGTGACTAGCGGGATGGTTGGTGAGCAGTTCTTC. The chain couples TRBV7-2 to TRBJ2-1, with TRBD2 matching over 11 bases. V lost 6 bases and J lost 9; bases outside the gene matches: 10. Germline V gene sequence: CDR1 SGHTA, CDR2 FQGNSA. The CDR3 extends over 15 amino acids.

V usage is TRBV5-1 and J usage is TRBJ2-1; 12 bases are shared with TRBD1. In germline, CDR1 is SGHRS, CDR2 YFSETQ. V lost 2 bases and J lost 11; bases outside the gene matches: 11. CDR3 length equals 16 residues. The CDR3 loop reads CASSFSSGTGGEKQFF. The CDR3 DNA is TGCGCCAGCAGCTTTTCCTCCGGGACAGGGGGCGAGAAGCAGTTCTTC.

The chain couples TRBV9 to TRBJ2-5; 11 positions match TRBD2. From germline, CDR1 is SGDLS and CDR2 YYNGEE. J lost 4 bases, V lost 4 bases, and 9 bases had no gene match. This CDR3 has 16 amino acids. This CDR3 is CASSPGTSGGGETQYF. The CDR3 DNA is TGTGCCAGCAGCCCAGGAACTAGCGGGGGAGGAGAGACCCAGTACTTC.

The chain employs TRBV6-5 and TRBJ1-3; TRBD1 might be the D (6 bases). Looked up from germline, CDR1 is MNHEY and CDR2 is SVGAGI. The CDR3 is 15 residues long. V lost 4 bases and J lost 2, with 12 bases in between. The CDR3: CASSSSAGAGNTIYF. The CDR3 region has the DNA TGTGCCAGCAGTTCCTCGGCAGGGGCTGGAAACACCATATATTTT.

This CDR3 reads CAGDVANGYTF. The DNA for the CDR3 is TGTGCTGGAGATGTAGCAAATGGCTACACCTTC. This rearrangement joins TRBV30 to TRBJ1-2, with D hard to call. The germline gives CDR1 GTSNPN, CDR2 SVGIG (reference sequence). CDR3 length: 11 residues.

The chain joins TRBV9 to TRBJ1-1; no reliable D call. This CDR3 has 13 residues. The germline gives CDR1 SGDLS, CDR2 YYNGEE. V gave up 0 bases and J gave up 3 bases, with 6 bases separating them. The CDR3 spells CASSVAWDTEAFF. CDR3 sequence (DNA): TGTGCCAGCAGCGTAGCGTGGGACACTGAAGCTTTCTTT.

The DNA of the CDR3 is TGTGCCAGCAGTCGTAACAGGCTCCAAAGCTCCTACGAGCAGTACTTC. This gives the protein CASSRNRLQSSYEQYF. The J gene is TRBJ2-7, the V gene TRBV27; perhaps TRBD1 as D (5 bases). Germline CDR1 and CDR2: MNHEY and SMNVEV (reference sequence). The V gene lost 5 bases and the J gene lost 0 bases, with 17 bases spanning the gap. The CDR3 is made up of 16 amino acids.

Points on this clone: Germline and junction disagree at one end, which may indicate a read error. Here the CDR3 DNA reads TGTGCCAACAGCTTGACCGGGCCGTCCCGGGGGGGCCGAGAGCAGTTCTTC. Translating gives CANSLTGPSRGGREQFF. The V and J genes are TRBV5-5 and TRBJ2-1; TRBD2 agrees at 8 bases. The CDR3 has 17 amino acids. In germline, CDR1 is SGHKS, CDR2 YYEKEE (reference sequence).

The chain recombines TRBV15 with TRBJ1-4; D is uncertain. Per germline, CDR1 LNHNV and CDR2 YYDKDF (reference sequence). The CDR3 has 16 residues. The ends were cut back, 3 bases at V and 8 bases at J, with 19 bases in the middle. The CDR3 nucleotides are TGTGCCACCAGCAGGGTTTTAGGAGAAGGTGGAGAAAAACTGTTTTTT. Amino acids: CATSRVLGEGGEKLFF.